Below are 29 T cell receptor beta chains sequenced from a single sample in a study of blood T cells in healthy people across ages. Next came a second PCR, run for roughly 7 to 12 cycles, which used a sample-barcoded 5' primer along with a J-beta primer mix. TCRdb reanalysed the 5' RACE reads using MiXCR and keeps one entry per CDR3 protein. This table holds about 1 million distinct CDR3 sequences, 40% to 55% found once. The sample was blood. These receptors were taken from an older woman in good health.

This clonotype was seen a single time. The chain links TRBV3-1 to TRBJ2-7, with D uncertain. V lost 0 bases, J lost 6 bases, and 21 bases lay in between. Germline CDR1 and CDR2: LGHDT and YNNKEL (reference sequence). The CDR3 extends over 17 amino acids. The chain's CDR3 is CASSQDLGAAPFLEQYF. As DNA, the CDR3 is TGTGCCAGCAGCCAAGATCTTGGTGCAGCCCCCTTTCTCGAGCAGTACTTC.

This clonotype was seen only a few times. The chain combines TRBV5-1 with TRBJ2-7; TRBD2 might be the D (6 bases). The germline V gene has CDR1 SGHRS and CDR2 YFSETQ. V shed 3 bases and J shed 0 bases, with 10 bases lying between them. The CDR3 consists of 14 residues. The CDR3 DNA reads TGCGCCAGCAGCTCCATGACTAGCTCCTACGAGCAGTACTTC. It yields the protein CASSSMTSSYEQYF.

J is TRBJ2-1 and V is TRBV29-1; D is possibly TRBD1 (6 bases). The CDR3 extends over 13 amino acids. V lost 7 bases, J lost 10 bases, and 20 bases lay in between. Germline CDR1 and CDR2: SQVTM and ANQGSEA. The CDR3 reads CSAYRDGVWEQFF. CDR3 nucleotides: TGCAGCGCATACAGGGATGGGGTATGGGAGCAGTTCTTC.

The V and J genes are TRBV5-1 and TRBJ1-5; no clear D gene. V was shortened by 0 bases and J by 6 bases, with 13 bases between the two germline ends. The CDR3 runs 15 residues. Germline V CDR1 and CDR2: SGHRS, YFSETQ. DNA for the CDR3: TGCGCCAGCAGCTTGGAGGGCCACAGTTCTCAGCCCCAGCATTTT. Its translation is CASSLEGHSSQPQHF.

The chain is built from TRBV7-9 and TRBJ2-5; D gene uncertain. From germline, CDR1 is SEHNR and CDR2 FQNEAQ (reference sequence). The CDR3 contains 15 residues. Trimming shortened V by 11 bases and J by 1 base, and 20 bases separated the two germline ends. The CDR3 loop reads CAGNQGPTTQETQYF. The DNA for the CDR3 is TGTGCCGGCAACCAAGGACCGACAACCCAAGAGACCCAGTACTTC.

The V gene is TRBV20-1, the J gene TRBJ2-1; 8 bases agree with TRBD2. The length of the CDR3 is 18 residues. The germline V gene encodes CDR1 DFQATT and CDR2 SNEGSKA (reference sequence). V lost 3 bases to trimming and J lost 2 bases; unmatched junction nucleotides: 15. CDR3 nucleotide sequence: TGCAGTGCTAGGCCCTTAGGGCTAGCGGGTTTTACCTACAATGAGCAGTTCTTC. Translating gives CSARPLGLAGFTYNEQFF.

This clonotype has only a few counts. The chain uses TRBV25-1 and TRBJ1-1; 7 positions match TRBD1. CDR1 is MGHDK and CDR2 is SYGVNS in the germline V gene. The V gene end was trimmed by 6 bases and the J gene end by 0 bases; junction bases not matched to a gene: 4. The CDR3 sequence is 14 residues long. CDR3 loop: CASRPQGMNTEAFF. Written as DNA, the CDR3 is TGTGCCAGCAGACCACAGGGGATGAACACTGAAGCTTTCTTT. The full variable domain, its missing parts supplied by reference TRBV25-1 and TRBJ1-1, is EADIYQTPRYLVIGTGKKITLECSQTMGHDKMYWYQQDPGMELHLIHYSYGVNSTEKGDLSSESTVSRIRTEHFPLTLESARPSHTSQYLCASRPQGMNTEAFFGQGTRLTVV.

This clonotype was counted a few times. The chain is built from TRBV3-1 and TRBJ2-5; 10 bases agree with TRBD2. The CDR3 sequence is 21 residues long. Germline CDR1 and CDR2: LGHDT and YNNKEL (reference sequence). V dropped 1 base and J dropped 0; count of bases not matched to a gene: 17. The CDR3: CASSQGRLAGGPSSDQETQYF. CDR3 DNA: TGTGCCAGCAGCCAAGGGCGATTAGCGGGAGGCCCATCGTCGGACCAAGAGACCCAGTACTTC.

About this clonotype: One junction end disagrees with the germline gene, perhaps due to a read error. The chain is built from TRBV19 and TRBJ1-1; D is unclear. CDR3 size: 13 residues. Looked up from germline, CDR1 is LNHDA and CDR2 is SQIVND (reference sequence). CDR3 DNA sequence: TGTGCCAGTAGTAGCAAGGTGAACACTGAGGCTTTCTTT. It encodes CASSSKVNTEAFF.

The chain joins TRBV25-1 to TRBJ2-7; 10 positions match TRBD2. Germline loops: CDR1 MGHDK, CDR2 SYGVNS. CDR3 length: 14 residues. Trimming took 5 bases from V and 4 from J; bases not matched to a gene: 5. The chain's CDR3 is CASSPVSGRYEQYF. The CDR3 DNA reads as TGTGCCAGCAGTCCCGTTAGCGGGAGGTACGAGCAGTACTTC.

The CDR3 region has the DNA TGCAGCGTTGAAAGTCCCGGGACAGGGGGTAGAGGCGAGCAGTACTTC. Encoded protein: CSVESPGTGGRGEQYF. V and J are TRBV29-1 and TRBJ2-5; TRBD1 matches 11 bases. The DNA end is a closer match to TRBJ2-7, so the J assignment may be wrong. In germline, CDR1 is SQVTM, CDR2 ANQGSEA. The CDR3 extends over 16 amino acids.

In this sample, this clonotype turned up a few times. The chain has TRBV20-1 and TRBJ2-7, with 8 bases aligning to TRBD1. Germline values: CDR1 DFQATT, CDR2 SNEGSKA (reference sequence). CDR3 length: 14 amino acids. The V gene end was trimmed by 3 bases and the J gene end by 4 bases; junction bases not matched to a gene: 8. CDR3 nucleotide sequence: TGCAGTGCTAGGAAGACAGGGGCGATTTACGAGCAGTACTTC. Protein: CSARKTGAIYEQYF.

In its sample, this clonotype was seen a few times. CDR3 region: CSVEWAGWYNEQFF. The CDR3, as DNA: TGCAGCGTTGAGTGGGCTGGCTGGTACAATGAGCAGTTCTTC. J is TRBJ2-1 and V is TRBV29-1; D not certain. This CDR3 region has 14 residues. The V end was cut by 3 bases, the J end by 4 bases, with 13 bases between. Per germline, CDR1 SQVTM and CDR2 ANQGSEA.

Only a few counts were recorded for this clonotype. The CDR3 here is CASSLSGRGSYNEQFF. Here the CDR3 DNA reads TGTGCCAGCAGCCTTAGCGGGAGAGGGTCCTACAATGAGCAGTTCTTC. The chain has TRBV7-9 and TRBJ2-1; 9 bases are shared with TRBD2. This CDR3 has 16 residues. Germline V gene sequence: CDR1 SEHNR, CDR2 FQNEAQ (reference sequence). With V trimmed by 5 bases and J by 1 base, 6 bases remained unmatched.

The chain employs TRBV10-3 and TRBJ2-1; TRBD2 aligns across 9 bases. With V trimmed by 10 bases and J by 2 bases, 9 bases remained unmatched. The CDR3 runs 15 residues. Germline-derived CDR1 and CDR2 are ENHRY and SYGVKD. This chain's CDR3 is CATFDSGSAYNEQFF. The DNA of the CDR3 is TGTGCCACTTTTGATAGCGGGAGTGCCTACAATGAGCAGTTCTTC.

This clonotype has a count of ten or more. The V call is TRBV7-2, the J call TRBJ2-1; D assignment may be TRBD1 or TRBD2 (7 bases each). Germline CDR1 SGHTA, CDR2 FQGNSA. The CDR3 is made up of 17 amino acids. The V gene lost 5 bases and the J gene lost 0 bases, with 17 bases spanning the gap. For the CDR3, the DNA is TGTGCCAGCAGCGTTAGGGGGCTAGCGGTCTCCTACAATGAGCAGTTCTTC. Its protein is CASSVRGLAVSYNEQFF.

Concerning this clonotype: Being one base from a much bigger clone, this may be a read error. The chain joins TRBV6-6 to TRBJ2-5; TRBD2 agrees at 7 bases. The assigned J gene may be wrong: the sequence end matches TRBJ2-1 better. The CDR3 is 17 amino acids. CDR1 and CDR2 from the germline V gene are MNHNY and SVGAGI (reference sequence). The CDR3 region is CASSYGAGLLPQETQFF. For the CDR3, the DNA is TGTGCCAGCAGTTACGGAGCGGGACTACTGCCCCAAGAGACCCAGTTCTTC.

The CDR3 DNA reads TGCAGCGCCGCGGGAGGCGTGAACACCGGGGAGCTGTTTTTT. Translation: CSAAGGVNTGELFF. The V gene is TRBV29-1, the J gene TRBJ2-2, with 8 bases fitting TRBD2. V dropped 7 bases and J dropped 1; count of bases not matched to a gene: 5. The CDR3 runs to 14 residues. The V gene's germline CDR1 is SQVTM and CDR2 ANQGSEA.

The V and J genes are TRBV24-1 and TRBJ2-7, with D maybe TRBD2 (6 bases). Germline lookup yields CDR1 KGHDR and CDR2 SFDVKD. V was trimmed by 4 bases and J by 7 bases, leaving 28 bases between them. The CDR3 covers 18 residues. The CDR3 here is CATSDARGGGSSYNEQYF. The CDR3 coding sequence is TGTGCCACCAGTGACGCCCGGGGTGGGGGGAGCTCCTACAATGAGCAGTACTTC.

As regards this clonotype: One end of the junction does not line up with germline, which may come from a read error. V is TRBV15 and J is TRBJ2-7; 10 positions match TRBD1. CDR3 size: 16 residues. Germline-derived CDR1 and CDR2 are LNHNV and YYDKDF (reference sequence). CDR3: CAASTSGTGAHYEQYF. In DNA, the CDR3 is TGTGCCGCCAGCACCTCCGGGACAGGGGCCCACTACGAGCAGTACTTC.

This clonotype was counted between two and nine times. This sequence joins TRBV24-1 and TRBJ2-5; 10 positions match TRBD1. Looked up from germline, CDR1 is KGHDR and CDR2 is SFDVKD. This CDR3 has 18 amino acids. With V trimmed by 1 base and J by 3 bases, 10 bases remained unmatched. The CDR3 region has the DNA TGTGCCACCAGTGATTTACCTCCCGGGACAGGGGTCGAAGAGACCCAGTACTTC. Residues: CATSDLPPGTGVEETQYF.

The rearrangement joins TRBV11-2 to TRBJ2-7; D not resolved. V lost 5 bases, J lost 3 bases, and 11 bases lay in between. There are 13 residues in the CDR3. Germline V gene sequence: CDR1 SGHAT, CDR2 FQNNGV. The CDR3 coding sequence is TGTGCCAGCAGCATTCCGGGTGACTACGAGCAGTACTTC. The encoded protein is CASSIPGDYEQYF.

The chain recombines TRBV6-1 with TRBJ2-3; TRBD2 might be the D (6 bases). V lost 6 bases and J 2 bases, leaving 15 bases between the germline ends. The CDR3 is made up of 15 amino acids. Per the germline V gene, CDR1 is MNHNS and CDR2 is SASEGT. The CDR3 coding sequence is TGTGCCAGCAGCGGGGACGGGAGAAACACAGATACGCAGTATTTT. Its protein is CASSGDGRNTDTQYF.

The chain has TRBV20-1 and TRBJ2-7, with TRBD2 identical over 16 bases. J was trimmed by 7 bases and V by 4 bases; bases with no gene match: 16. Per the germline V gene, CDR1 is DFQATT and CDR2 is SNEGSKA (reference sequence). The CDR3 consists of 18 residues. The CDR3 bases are TGCAGTGCTACCCCGGGACTAGCGGGAGGGGGTTTGTACAATGAGCAGTACTTC. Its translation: CSATPGLAGGGLYNEQYF.

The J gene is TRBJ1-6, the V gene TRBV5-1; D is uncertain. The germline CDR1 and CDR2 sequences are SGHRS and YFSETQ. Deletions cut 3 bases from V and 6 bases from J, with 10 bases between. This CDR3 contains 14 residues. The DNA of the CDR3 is TGCGCCAGCAGCTCCTGGACTCCTAATTCACCCCTCCACTTT. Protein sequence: CASSSWTPNSPLHF.

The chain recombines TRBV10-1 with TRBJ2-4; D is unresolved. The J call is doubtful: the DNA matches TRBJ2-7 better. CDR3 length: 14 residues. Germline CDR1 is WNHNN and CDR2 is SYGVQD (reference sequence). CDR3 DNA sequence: TGCGCCAGCAGTGAGCCGGTCGTGGGGTACGAGCAGTACTTC. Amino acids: CASSEPVVGYEQYF.

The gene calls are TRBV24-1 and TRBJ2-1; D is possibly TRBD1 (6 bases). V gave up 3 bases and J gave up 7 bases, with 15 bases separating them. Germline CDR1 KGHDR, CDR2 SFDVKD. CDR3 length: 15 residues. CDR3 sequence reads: CATSDPGVGGNEQFF. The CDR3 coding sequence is TGTGCCACCAGTGATCCAGGGGTCGGTGGAAATGAGCAGTTCTTC.

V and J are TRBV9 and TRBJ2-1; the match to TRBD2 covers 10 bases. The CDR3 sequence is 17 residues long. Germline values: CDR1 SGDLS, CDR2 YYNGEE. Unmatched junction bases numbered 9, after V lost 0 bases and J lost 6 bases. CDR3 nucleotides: TGTGCCAGCAGCGTAGTTGGGCTAGCGGGAGCGTGCAATGAGCAGTTCTTC. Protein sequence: CASSVVGLAGACNEQFF. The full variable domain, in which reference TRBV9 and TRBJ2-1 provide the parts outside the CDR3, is DSGVTQTPKHLITATGQRVTLRCSPRSGDLSVYWYQQSLDQGLQFLIQYYNGEERAKGNILERFSAQQFPDLHSELNLSSLELGDSALYFCASSVVGLAGACNEQFFGPGTRLTVL.

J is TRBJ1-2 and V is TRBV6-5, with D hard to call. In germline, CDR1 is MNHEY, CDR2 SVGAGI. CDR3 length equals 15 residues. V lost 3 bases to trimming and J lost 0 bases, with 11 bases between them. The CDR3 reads CASSYTGSANYGYTF. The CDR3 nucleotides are TGTGCCAGCAGTTATACGGGGTCAGCTAACTATGGCTACACCTTC.